The source of this T cell receptor beta chain is a study of shared T cell receptors in the human thymus. The V gene's germline CDR1 is SEHNR and CDR2 FQNEAQ (reference sequence). V trimming: 5 bases; J trimming: 3 bases; junction bases outside the gene matches: 11. The length of the CDR3 is 16 residues. Profiled with immunoSEQ multiplex PCR; TCRdb holds only in-frame clones, not every one. The table lists approximately 660,000 clones, roughly 90% of them singletons. Separately, the same data were catalogued under a study of human thymus T cells.

The material sequenced was thymocytes. The TCR originated in a boy younger than two with a congenital heart defect. This chain links TRBV7-9 with TRBJ2-3; 7 bases map to TRBD2. This CDR3 reads CASSPASLRETDTQYF. For the CDR3, the DNA is TGTGCCAGCAGCCCAGCTAGTCTGCGGGAGACAGATACGCAGTATTTT.